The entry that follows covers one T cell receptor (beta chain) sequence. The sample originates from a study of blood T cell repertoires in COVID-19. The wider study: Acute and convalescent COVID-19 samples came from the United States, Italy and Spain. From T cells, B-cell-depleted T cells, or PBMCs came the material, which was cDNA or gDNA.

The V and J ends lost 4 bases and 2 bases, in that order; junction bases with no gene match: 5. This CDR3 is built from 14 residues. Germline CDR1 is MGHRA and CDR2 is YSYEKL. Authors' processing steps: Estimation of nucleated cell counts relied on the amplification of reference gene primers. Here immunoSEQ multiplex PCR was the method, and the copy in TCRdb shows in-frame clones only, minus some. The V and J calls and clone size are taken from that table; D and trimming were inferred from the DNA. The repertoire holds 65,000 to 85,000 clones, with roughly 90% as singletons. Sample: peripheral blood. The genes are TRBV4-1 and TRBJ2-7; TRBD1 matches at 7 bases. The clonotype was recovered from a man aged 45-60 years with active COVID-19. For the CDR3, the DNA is TGCGCCAGCAGCCCTCGACAGGGCGCCTACGAGCAGTACTTC. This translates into CASSPRQGAYEQYF.